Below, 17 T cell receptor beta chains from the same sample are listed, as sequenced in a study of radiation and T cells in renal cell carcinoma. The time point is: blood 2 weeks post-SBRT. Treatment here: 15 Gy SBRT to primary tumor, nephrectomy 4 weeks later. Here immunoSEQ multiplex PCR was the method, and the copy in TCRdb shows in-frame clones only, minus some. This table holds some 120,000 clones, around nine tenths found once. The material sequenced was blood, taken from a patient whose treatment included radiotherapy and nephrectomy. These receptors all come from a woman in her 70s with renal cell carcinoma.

DNA of the CDR3: TGTGCCAGCAGCGTAGGGAGGGGGACAGGTGTTTCTGGGGCCAACGTCCTGACTTTC. It encodes CASSVGRGTGVSGANVLTF. The chain recombines TRBV9 with TRBJ2-6; 8 bases fit TRBD1. V gave up 0 bases and J gave up 1 base; unmatched junction bases: 9. The CDR3 is 19 residues long. Germline values: CDR1 SGDLS, CDR2 YYNGEE. The whole variable domain, remainder taken from reference TRBV9 and TRBJ2-6, is DSGVTQTPKHLITATGQRVTLRCSPRSGDLSVYWYQQSLDQGLQFLIQYYNGEERAKGNILERFSAQQFPDLHSELNLSSLELGDSALYFCASSVGRGTGVSGANVLTFGAGSRLTVL.

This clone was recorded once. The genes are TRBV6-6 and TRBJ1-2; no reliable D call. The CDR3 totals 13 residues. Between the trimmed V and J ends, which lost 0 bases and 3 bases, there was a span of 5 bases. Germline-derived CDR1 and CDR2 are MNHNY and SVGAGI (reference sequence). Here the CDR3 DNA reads TGTGCCAGCAGTTACTCGACTGACTATGGCTACACCTTC. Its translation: CASSYSTDYGYTF.

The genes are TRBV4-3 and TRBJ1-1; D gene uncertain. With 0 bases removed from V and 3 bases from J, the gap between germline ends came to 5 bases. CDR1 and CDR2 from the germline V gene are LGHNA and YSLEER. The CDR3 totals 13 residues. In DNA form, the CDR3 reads TGCGCCAGCAGCCAAGACCGGTACACTGAAGCTTTCTTT. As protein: CASSQDRYTEAFF.

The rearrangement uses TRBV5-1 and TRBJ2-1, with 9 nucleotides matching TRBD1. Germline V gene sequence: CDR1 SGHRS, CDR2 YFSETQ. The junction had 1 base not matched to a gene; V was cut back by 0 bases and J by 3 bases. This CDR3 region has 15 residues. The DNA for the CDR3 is TGCGCCAGCAGCTTGGGGGACAGGGACTACAATGAGCAGTTCTTC. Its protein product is CASSLGDRDYNEQFF.

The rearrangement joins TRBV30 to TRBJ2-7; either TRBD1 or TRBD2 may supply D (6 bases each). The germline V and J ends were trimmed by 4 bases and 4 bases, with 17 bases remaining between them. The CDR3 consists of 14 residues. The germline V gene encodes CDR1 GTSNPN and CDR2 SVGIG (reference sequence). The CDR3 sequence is CAWMGPGASYEQYF. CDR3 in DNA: TGTGCCTGGATGGGACCGGGGGCCTCATACGAGCAGTACTTC.

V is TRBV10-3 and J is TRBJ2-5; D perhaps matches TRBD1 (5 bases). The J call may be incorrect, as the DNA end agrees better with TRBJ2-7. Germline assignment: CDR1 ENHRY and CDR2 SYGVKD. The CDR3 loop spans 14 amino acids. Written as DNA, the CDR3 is TGTGCCATCAGGAGTGGGGCAGGCTCCTACGAGCAGTACTTC. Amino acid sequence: CAIRSGAGSYEQYF.

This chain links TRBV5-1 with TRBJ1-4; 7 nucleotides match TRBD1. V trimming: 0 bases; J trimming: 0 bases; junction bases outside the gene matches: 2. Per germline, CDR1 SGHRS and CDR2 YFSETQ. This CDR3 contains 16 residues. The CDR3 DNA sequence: TGCGCCAGCAGCTTGGGCGGACAGGCAACTAATGAAAAACTGTTTTTT. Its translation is CASSLGGQATNEKLFF. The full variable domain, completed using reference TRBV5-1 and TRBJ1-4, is KAGVTQTPRYLIKTRGQQVTLSCSPISGHRSVSWYQQTPGQGLQFLFEYFSETQRNKGNFPGRFSGRQFSNSRSEMNVSTLELGDSALYLCASSLGGQATNEKLFFGSGTQLSVL.

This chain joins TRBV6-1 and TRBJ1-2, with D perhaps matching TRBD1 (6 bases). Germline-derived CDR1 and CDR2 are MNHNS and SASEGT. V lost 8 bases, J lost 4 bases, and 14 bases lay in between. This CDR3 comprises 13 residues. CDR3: CASGRGAGYGYTF. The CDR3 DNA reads TGTGCCAGCGGGAGGGGGGCAGGCTATGGCTACACCTTC.

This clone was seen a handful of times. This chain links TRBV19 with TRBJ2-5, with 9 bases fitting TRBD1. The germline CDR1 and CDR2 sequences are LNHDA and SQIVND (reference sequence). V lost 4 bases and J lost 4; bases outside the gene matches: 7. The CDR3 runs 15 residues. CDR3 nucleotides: TGTGCCAGTAGTACGGGACAGGGAATTACAGAGACCCAGTACTTC. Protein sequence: CASSTGQGITETQYF.

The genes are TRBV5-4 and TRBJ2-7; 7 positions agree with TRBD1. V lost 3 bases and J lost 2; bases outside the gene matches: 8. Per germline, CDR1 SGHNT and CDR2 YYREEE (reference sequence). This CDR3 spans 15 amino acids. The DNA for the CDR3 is TGTGCCAGCAGCTCTTCCGGGACAGCCGCCTACGAGCAGTACTTC. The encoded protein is CASSSSGTAAYEQYF.

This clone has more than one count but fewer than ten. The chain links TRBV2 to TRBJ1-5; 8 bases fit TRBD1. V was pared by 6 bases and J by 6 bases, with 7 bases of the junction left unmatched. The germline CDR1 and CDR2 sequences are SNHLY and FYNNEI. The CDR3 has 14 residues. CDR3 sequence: CASRDRVRSQPQHF. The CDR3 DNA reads TGTGCCAGCAGGGACAGGGTACGCAGTCAGCCCCAGCATTTT.

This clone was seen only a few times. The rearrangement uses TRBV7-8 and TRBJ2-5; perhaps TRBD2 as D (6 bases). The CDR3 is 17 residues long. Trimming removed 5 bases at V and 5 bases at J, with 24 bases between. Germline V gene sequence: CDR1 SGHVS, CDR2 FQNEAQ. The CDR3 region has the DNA TGTGCCAGCAGCCTCCGATTGAAAAGCGGGCTGGCCGAGACCCAGTACTTC. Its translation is CASSLRLKSGLAETQYF.

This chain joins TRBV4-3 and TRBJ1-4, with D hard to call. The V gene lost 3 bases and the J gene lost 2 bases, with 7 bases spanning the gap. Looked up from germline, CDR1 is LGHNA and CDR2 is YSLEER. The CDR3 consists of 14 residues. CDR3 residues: CASSQGHTNEKLFF. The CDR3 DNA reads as TGCGCCAGCAGCCAGGGTCACACTAATGAAAAACTGTTTTTT.

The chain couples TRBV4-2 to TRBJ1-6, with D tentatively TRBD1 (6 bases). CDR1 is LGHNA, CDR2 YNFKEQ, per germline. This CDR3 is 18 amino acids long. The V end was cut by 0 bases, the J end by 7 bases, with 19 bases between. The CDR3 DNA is TGTGCCAGCAGCCAAGATCCAAGGGGGGGGCAGTGGAATTCACCCCTCCACTTT. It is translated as CASSQDPRGGQWNSPLHF.

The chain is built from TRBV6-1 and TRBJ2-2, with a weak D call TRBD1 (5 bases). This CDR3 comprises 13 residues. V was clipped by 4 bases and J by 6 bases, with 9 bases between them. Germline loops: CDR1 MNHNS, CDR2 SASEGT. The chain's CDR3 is CASSATAPGELFF. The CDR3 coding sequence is TGTGCCAGCAGTGCGACAGCCCCCGGGGAGCTGTTTTTT.

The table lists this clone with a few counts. The CDR3 loop reads CASSLGVGRADEQYF. CDR3 bases: TGTGCCAGCAGCTTGGGGGTCGGTAGGGCAGATGAGCAGTACTTC. J is TRBJ2-7 and V is TRBV5-4; no clear D gene. The CDR3 totals 15 residues. V shed 0 bases and J shed 7 bases, with 17 bases lying between them. Germline assignment: CDR1 SGHNT and CDR2 YYREEE (reference sequence).

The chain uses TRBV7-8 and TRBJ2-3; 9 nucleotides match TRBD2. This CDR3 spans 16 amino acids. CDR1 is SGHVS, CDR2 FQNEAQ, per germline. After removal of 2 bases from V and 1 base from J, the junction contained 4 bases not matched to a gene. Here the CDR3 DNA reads TGTGCCAGCAGCTTAACACTAGCGGGCCGCACAGATACGCAGTATTTT. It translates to CASSLTLAGRTDTQYF.